The entry below describes one TCR beta chain. Its cognate antigen has yet to be identified. Qualities for individual bases were not recorded, and no much larger clone is one base off. The sample comes from a study of blood T cell repertoires in COVID-19 (dated by TCRdb to the early 2020s). With respect to the entire study: Samples from collaborators originated in the United States, Italy and Spain and spanned both the acute and convalescent phases of COVID-19. The prospective study material was composed of cDNA or gDNA derived from T cells, B-cell-depleted T cells, or PBMCs. The dataset comprised deeply sampled blood TCRbeta repertoires from subjects exposed to, actively infected with, or recovered from COVID-19. The repertoires were released in a freely available public database intended as a resource for research on the immune response to SARS-CoV-2. The samples were drawn from two sources: the first 160 participants of the ongoing ImmuneRACE study, and 1,000 to 1,500 subjects contributed by 6 global collaborators. Sample metadata almost always included a de-identified subject ID, COVID-19 status, age in years and sex. Where HLA class I and class II types were available, the types were taken from metadata supplied by the sample provider, not from assay-based typing.

Each collaborating institution followed its own protocols to collect whole blood in K2EDTA tubes. For TCRbeta analysis, collaborators shipped samples as frozen whole blood, isolated PBMCs, or DNA extracted from either of those sample types. Results and caveats for the whole study, not just this receptor: The quantity of clinical and demographic metadata differed by source and by participant and was supplied without curation.

TCRbeta CDR3 regions were amplified from genomic DNA by means of the immunoSEQ Assay, a bias-controlled multiplex PCR. The authors' pipeline ran thus. The number of nucleated cells in each sample was estimated from the amplification of reference gene primers within the assay. To quantify the absolute abundance of each unique TCRbeta CDR3 rearrangement, sequence reads were collapsed and filtered. For each sample, productive Simpson clonality was calculated as the square root of Simpson's diversity index over productive rearrangements. What TCRdb holds here is the immuneACCESS table cut down to in-frame rearrangements. Part of the clones is not present; checked against another copy, under half of the missing clones reflect an unresolved V gene, and the others are unexplained. V and J calls and clone size are as listed in that table; D and trimming were resolved from the DNA. In all, the sample holds roughly 670,000 clones, and approximately 90% of those were seen once. Roughly 0.25% of the sample comes from the top ten.

What was sequenced was peripheral blood. The receptor was derived from a woman aged 18-29 years with acute or convalescent COVID-19.

The CDR3 is CASMARTVGRNQPQHF. The DNA sequence is given as TGTGCCAGTATGGCTCGGACAGTGGGCAGGAATCAGCCCCAGCATTTT. Recombination joined TRBV6-4 with TRBJ1-5; TRBD1 is a possible D gene, resting on 6 matching bases. In the germline V gene, CDR1 corresponds to MRHNA and CDR2 to SNTAGT. Trimming costs V 9 bases and J 4 bases, and their ends lie 22 bases apart. The CDR3 sequence holds 16 residues, the cysteine and phenylalanine included. Only the CDR3 DNA is retained, 48 bases long and in frame from the first base.